This entry lists 6 T cell receptor beta chains sequenced from one sample in a study of T cells in Graves' hyperthyroidism and ophthalmopathy. Amplification targeted TCR beta CDR3 regions from RNA transcripts. The HTBI set primed first-round TCR CDR3 RT-PCR. TCRdb processed the multiplex PCR reads anew with MiXCR; each CDR3 protein has one entry. The table shows a few hundred thousand distinct CDR3 sequences, with about a fifth occurring only once. The source material was blood. These receptors were taken from a young man with Graves' hyperthyroidism.

This clonotype was observed at least ten times. The rearrangement uses TRBV20-1 and TRBJ1-2; D unresolved. The CDR3 is made up of 14 amino acids. V was shortened by 6 bases and J by 3 bases, with 17 bases between the two germline ends. Germline-derived CDR1 and CDR2 are DFQATT and SNEGSKA (reference sequence). DNA for the CDR3: TGCAGTGCCTCCCTAAGTATGGTAGACTATGGCTACACCTTC. Residues: CSASLSMVDYGYTF.

This chain joins TRBV6-1 and TRBJ2-7; no firm D call. V dropped 11 bases and J dropped 6 bases, with 17 bases sitting between them. CDR1 and CDR2 (germline): MNHNS, SASEGT. The length of the CDR3 is 12 residues. CDR3 in DNA: TGTGCCGGGCGATCGAACTTTGGCGAGCAGTACTTC. Translation gives CAGRSNFGEQYF.

The CDR3 loop is CASSETVFGYTF. The DNA for the CDR3 is TGTGCCAGCAGTGAAACGGTATTCGGCTACACCTTC. The chain employs TRBV6-1 and TRBJ1-2; D not certain. Germline V gene lookup returns CDR1 MNHNS and CDR2 SASEGT. The CDR3 is 12 residues long. The V and J ends lost 2 bases and 8 bases respectively, with 9 bases between them.

The chain is built from TRBV28 and TRBJ2-3; the match to TRBD1 covers 7 bases. This CDR3 has 16 residues. Germline trimming cut 3 bases from V and 2 bases from J; bases unmatched to any gene: 8. Per the germline V gene, CDR1 is MDHEN and CDR2 is SYDVKM. The CDR3 here is CASSFSGTEDTDTQYF. The DNA of the CDR3 is TGTGCCAGCAGTTTTTCCGGGACAGAAGACACAGATACGCAGTATTTT.

There are many counts of this clonotype. Here the CDR3 reads CASSLSGSDYEQYF. The CDR3 DNA reads TGTGCCAGCAGTTTAAGTGGGTCCGACTACGAGCAGTACTTC. V is TRBV12-3 or TRBV12-4 and J is TRBJ2-7; D is undetermined. This CDR3 region has 14 residues. V was cut by 2 bases and J by 3 bases, with 11 bases left in between.

Written as DNA, the CDR3 is TGTGCCAGCACCCCGGGACTGACGAACACTGAAGCTTTCTTT. It is translated as CASTPGLTNTEAFF. The chain recombines TRBV2 with TRBJ1-1; D perhaps matches TRBD1 (5 bases). Trimming left V 7 bases short and J 1 base short, with 13 bases between. This CDR3 has 14 amino acids. From germline, CDR1 is SNHLY and CDR2 FYNNEI.